This T cell receptor (beta chain) originates from a study of CD8+CD57+ T cells in acquired aplastic anemia. As concerns this clonotype: As yet, its antigen is unknown.

V was clipped by 0 bases and J by 9 bases; unmatched bases: 5. Germline-derived CDR1 and CDR2 are WSHSY and SAAADI. The CDR3 spans 15 residues. For sequencing, patients were chosen who had shown expansion of CD8+CD57+ cells by flow cytometry. Severe acquired aplastic anemia was present in all patients. TCR beta VDJ and CDR3 profiling used genomic DNA as template. MiXCR was run by TCRdb on the reads, yielding one entry per CDR3 protein. Found here are 210,000 or so distinct CDR3 sequences, about half of them singletons; the top ten hold 15% to 20%. Points from the study as a whole: Significance was not reached for CD8+ Simpson's diversity between patients and controls. Patients and controls were found to share approximately 31 CD8+ CDR3 sequences.

The sequence was obtained from a human donor with aplastic anemia. The sample comprised sorted CD4+, CD8+, or CD8+CD57+ T cells (not recorded which) from PBMCs. The V call is TRBV10-2, the J call TRBJ1-6; TRBD1 matches 7 bases. In nucleotides, the CDR3 is TGCGCCAGCAGTGAGTCGTCACAGGGGAGTTCACCCCTCCACTTT. It encodes CASSESSQGSSPLHF.